The clone carrying this T cell receptor beta chain has a handful of counts. Its specificity is not known. This sample was included in a study of beta chain features in type 1 diabetes. Sorting of CD4+ naive, central memory, regulatory and stem cell-like memory cells was performed via CD45RO/CCR7/CD25/CD127/CD95/CD27. The authors reverse transcribed all of the isolated RNA, so sequencing captured expressed TCRB transcripts. Clones were sequenced by immunoSEQ multiplex PCR, and TCRdb holds only the in-frame ones, with some missing. The data show 550,000 to 850,000 clones, around 15% seen once. Study-level points and caveats: Insertions were fewer and deletions more numerous at VDJ junctions in type 1 diabetes patients. Within each of all four CD4+ subsets, Type 1 diabetes patients had TCRB CDR3s that were moderately but significantly shorter. Relative to healthy donors, patients appeared to have naive, central memory and Treg TCRB repertoires that were more similar.

Sequenced input: naive CD4+ T cells from blood. The source of this sequence is a man younger than 35 with type 1 diabetes.

CDR3 bases: TGCGCCAGCAGCCCCGGGCCTTTACAGAGCTCCTACAATGAGCAGTTCTTC. It codes for CASSPGPLQSSYNEQFF. The rearrangement uses TRBV4-1 and TRBJ2-1; D remains unclear. There are 17 residues in the CDR3. Germline CDR1 and CDR2: MGHRA and YSYEKL. The V gene lost 4 bases and the J gene lost 0 bases, with 16 bases spanning the gap.